This TCR beta chain was found in a study of metastatic and nonmetastatic thyroid tumors. Overall study context: The authors compared repertoires across blood and tumor or nodule tissue from malignant and benign thyroid patients. Whole-study results and caveats: Malignant thyroid tumors reportedly exceeded benign nodules significantly in TCR beta diversity, with the difference appearing in blood and tumor.

This clone was seen at least ten times. The antigen is undetermined. Thyroid surgery took place with no prior treatment in any patient. Germline loops: CDR1 SGHVS, CDR2 FQNEAQ. Trimming cost V 1 base and J 3 bases, with 14 bases left between them. The CDR3 covers 16 residues. Original analysis: Variation in CDR3 across clinicopathological groups served as the basis for constructing a distant-metastasis classifier in papillary thyroid cancer. TCRdb used MiXCR to call clones anew from the PCR reads. None of the V and J calls come from the authors' own analysis; TCRdb made them. Found here are tens of thousands of clones, 13% of them singletons; the top ten hold 14%.

Sequencing was carried out using blood. The receptor was derived from a female donor with papillary thyroid cancer or a benign thyroid nodule (not recorded which). Some clones in this sample may be carry-over from other donors' samples. The rearrangement links TRBV7-8 to TRBJ2-3, with D possibly matching TRBD2 (6 bases). CDR3 loop: CASSLGPGRGTDTQYF. CDR3 coding DNA: TGTGCCAGCAGCTTAGGTCCAGGGCGGGGTACAGATACGCAGTATTTT.